One sample yielded the 8 T cell receptor beta chains listed below, sequenced in a study of T-cell reconstitution after alpha-beta-depleted transplantation in children. The TCRbeta library incorporated unique molecular identifiers. Using its own MiXCR run on the PCR reads, TCRdb lists one record per CDR3 protein. The data show 95,000 to 150,000 distinct CDR3 sequences, under 25% seen once. The sequencing here drew on PBMCs, mostly from graft donor cells, taken 180 days after TCRalphabeta/CD19-depleted stem cell transplant. These receptor sequences come from a male patient between 2 and 10 years old who had a stem cell transplant for chronic granulomatous disease, so the T cells may come from the graft donor.

This clonotype was observed a single time. The chain uses TRBV12-3 or TRBV12-4 and TRBJ2-5; D is unclear. The CDR3 sequence is 14 residues long. Trimming pared 6 bases from V and 1 base from J, leaving 12 bases between. The CDR3 DNA follows: TGTGCCAGCAGCCACAACAGTCTCCAAGAGACCCAGTACTTC. Encoded protein: CASSHNSLQETQYF.

This clonotype is medium-sized in the sample. The rearrangement links TRBV7-8 to TRBJ2-5; 7 bases fit TRBD1. CDR3 length: 14 residues. The V and J ends lost 5 bases and 5 bases, in that order; junction bases with no gene match: 8. CDR1 is SGHVS, CDR2 FQNEAQ, per germline. In nucleotides, the CDR3 is TGTGCCAGCAGCCCCACGTGGGACAGCGAGACCCAGTACTTC. This translates into CASSPTWDSETQYF.

V is TRBV6-5 and J is TRBJ2-7, with D perhaps TRBD2 (5 bases). V gave up 6 bases and J gave up 6 bases, with 12 bases separating them. Germline loops: CDR1 MNHEY, CDR2 SVGAGI. This CDR3 has 12 amino acids. The CDR3 sequence is CASREVVGEQYF. The CDR3 coding sequence is TGTGCCAGCAGGGAGGTTGTGGGCGAGCAGTACTTC.

This clonotype was counted at least ten times. The chain couples TRBV7-8 to TRBJ2-7, with D hard to call. The CDR3 contains 13 residues. CDR1 SGHVS and CDR2 FQNEAQ come from the germline V gene. V dropped 5 bases and J dropped 4 bases, with 12 bases sitting between them. The CDR3 protein is CASSPPSRYEQYF. The CDR3 bases are TGTGCCAGCAGCCCACCGTCAAGATACGAGCAGTACTTC.

This clonotype occurred a few times. The chain is built from TRBV18 and TRBJ2-3, with TRBD2 identical over 13 bases. This CDR3 spans 17 amino acids. Germline V gene data show CDR1 as KGHSH and CDR2 as LQKENI. The V segment lost 1 base and the J segment 5 bases; nucleotides outside the gene matches: 6. The CDR3 DNA sequence: TGTGCCAGCTCACCACAAAGGGGACTAGCGGGGAGAGATACGCAGTATTTT. As protein: CASSPQRGLAGRDTQYF.

This chain links TRBV13 with TRBJ2-1; no clear D. The CDR3 consists of 12 residues. Trimming stripped 10 bases from V and 8 bases from J, with 15 bases between. Germline V CDR1 and CDR2: PRHDT, FYEKMQ (reference sequence). CDR3 sequence (DNA): TGTGCCATGAGCTCGCTAGGGCATGAGCAGTTCTTC. It translates to CAMSSLGHEQFF.

This clonotype occurred many times. The CDR3 protein is CSARTSGNEQFF. In DNA form, the CDR3 reads TGCAGTGCTAGGACTAGCGGGAATGAGCAGTTCTTC. The chain uses TRBV20-1 and TRBJ2-1, with 10 bases identical to TRBD2. V shed 3 bases and J 7 bases; nucleotides not matched to a gene: 0. Per the germline V gene, CDR1 is DFQATT and CDR2 is SNEGSKA (reference sequence). CDR3 length: 12 amino acids.

The sample holds many counts of this clonotype. The CDR3 region is CASMKHLNSPLHF. DNA for the CDR3: TGTGCCAGCATGAAACATCTTAATTCACCCCTCCACTTT. This chain uses TRBV12-3 or TRBV12-4 with TRBJ1-6; no firm D call. The CDR3 runs 13 residues. Trimming cost V 7 bases and J 6 bases, with 10 bases left between them.